A selection of T cell receptor beta chains follows, all from one sample in a study of cytomegalovirus exposure and HLA in healthy donors. The table came from immunoSEQ multiplex PCR; TCRdb's copy has only in-frame clones and leaves some out. The sample has approximately 140,000 clones. Sequenced sample: PBMCs. All receptors derive from a woman aged 40 to 50 in good health and CMV-seronegative. The CDR3 runs from the conserved cysteine through the conserved F or W. The D gene is left open where the match is weak. Part of the rows lack a size; the others show once, few, many or a class for expanded clones.

CDR3 protein: CASSQGRQDYGYTF
CDR3 DNA: TGTGCCAGCAGCCAAGGACGGCAGGACTATGGCTACACCTTC
D gene: .
clone size: .
V gene: TRBV4-2
J gene: TRBJ1-2

CDR3 protein: CASSLSGEKLFF
CDR3 DNA: TGTGCCAGCAGTTTATCGGGGGAAAAACTGTTTTTT
D gene: .
clone size: .
V gene: TRBV28
J gene: TRBJ1-4

CDR3 protein: CASSLRTSGGTDTQYF
CDR3 DNA: TGTGCCAGCAGCTTAAGGACTAGCGGGGGCACAGATACGCAGTATTTT
D gene: TRBD2
clone size: .
V gene: TRBV5-8
J gene: TRBJ2-3

CDR3 protein: CASSPVDGQGNYGYTF
CDR3 DNA: TGTGCCAGCTCACCAGTCGACGGACAGGGTAACTATGGCTACACCTTC
D gene: TRBD1
clone size: .
V gene: TRBV18
J gene: TRBJ1-2

CDR3 protein: CASSGQAGWGNQPQHF
CDR3 DNA: TGTGCCAGCAGCGGACAGGCGGGATGGGGCAATCAGCCCCAGCATTTT
D gene: TRBD1
clone size: .
V gene: TRBV7-8
J gene: TRBJ1-5

CDR3 protein: CASIGSWGGANYGYTF
CDR3 DNA: TGTGCCAGCATAGGGAGTTGGGGAGGGGCTAACTATGGCTACACCTTC
D gene: .
clone size: .
V gene: TRBV28
J gene: TRBJ1-2

CDR3 protein: CASSGSGEGRLAFF
CDR3 DNA: TGCGCCAGCAGTGGAAGCGGGGAGGGGAGGTTGGCTTTCTTT
D gene: .
clone size: .
V gene: TRBV10-2
J gene: TRBJ1-1

CDR3 protein: CASSLGQGTQETQYF
CDR3 DNA: TGCGCCAGCAGCTTGGGACAGGGTACCCAAGAGACCCAGTACTTC
D gene: TRBD1
clone size: .
V gene: TRBV5-1
J gene: TRBJ2-5

CDR3 protein: CASSLVGAQETQYF
CDR3 DNA: TGTGCCAGCAGTTTGGTAGGGGCCCAAGAGACCCAGTACTTC
D gene: .
clone size: .
V gene: TRBV27
J gene: TRBJ2-5

CDR3 protein: CASSVQGYNGYTF
CDR3 DNA: TGTGCCAGCAGCGTTCAGGGGTATAATGGCTACACCTTC
D gene: .
clone size: .
V gene: TRBV9
J gene: TRBJ1-2

CDR3 protein: CASSLLFGVEQYF
CDR3 DNA: TGTGCCAGCAGTTTATTGTTCGGGGTCGAGCAGTACTTC
D gene: .
clone size: .
V gene: TRBV28
J gene: TRBJ2-7

CDR3 protein: CASSIGSATQETQYF
CDR3 DNA: TGTGCCAGTAGTATAGGCAGTGCAACCCAAGAGACCCAGTACTTC
D gene: .
clone size: .
V gene: TRBV19
J gene: TRBJ2-5

CDR3 protein: CASSYSKGDNSPLHF
CDR3 DNA: TGTGCCAGCAGTTACTCGAAGGGGGATAATTCACCCCTCCACTTT
D gene: .
clone size: .
V gene: TRBV6-6
J gene: TRBJ1-6

CDR3 protein: CSVEGRTRGPNYGYTF
CDR3 DNA: TGCAGCGTGGAAGGACGCACCAGGGGGCCTAACTATGGCTACACCTTC
D gene: TRBD1
clone size: .
V gene: TRBV29-1
J gene: TRBJ1-2

CDR3 protein: CSGDRGGNEQFF
CDR3 DNA: TGCAGCGGGGACAGGGGAGGCAATGAGCAGTTCTTC
D gene: TRBD1
clone size: .
V gene: TRBV29-1
J gene: TRBJ2-1

CDR3 protein: CASSSSRAGNTIYF
CDR3 DNA: TGTGCCAGCAGCTCCTCCAGGGCTGGAAACACCATATATTTT
D gene: .
clone size: medium-sized
V gene: TRBV7-6
J gene: TRBJ1-3

CDR3 protein: CASSRGGLAPRYEQYF
CDR3 DNA: TGTGCCAGCAGCCGTGGCGGACTAGCGCCCCGCTACGAGCAGTACTTC
D gene: TRBD2
clone size: .
V gene: TRBV14
J gene: TRBJ2-7

CDR3 protein: CASSSRGAVTF
CDR3 DNA: TGTGCCAGCAGTTCCCGGGGGGCAGTCACCTTC
D gene: .
clone size: .
V gene: TRBV27
J gene: TRBJ1-2

CDR3 protein: CASSLGHGSGQNIQYF
CDR3 DNA: TGTGCCAGCAGCTTAGGACATGGGTCAGGTCAAAACATTCAGTACTTC
D gene: .
clone size: .
V gene: TRBV7-2
J gene: TRBJ2-4

CDR3 protein: CASSWSGGRNEKLFF
CDR3 DNA: TGTGCCAGCAGTTGGTCAGGGGGGAGGAATGAAAAACTGTTTTTT
D gene: TRBD1
clone size: .
V gene: TRBV28
J gene: TRBJ1-4

CDR3 protein: CASSIGFRNTGELFF
CDR3 DNA: TGTGCCAGTAGTATAGGGTTTAGGAACACCGGGGAGCTGTTTTTT
D gene: .
clone size: .
V gene: TRBV19
J gene: TRBJ2-2

CDR3 protein: CASSLDSYGYTF
CDR3 DNA: TGTGCCAGCAGCTTGGATAGCTATGGCTACACCTTC
D gene: .
clone size: .
V gene: TRBV5-4
J gene: TRBJ1-2

CDR3 protein: CASSFRDTGELFF
CDR3 DNA: TGTGCCAGCAGTTTTAGAGACACCGGGGAGCTGTTTTTT
D gene: .
clone size: .
V gene: TRBV27
J gene: TRBJ2-2

CDR3 protein: CASSQGRGYTF
CDR3 DNA: TGTGCCAGCAGCCAGGGGCGGGGCTACACCTTC
D gene: .
clone size: .
V gene: TRBV6-6
J gene: TRBJ1-2

CDR3 protein: CASSPGTASNYGYTF
CDR3 DNA: TGTGCCAGCAGCCCAGGGACAGCCTCTAACTATGGCTACACCTTC
D gene: TRBD1
clone size: .
V gene: TRBV7-9
J gene: TRBJ1-2

CDR3 protein: CASSFSGNEQFF
CDR3 DNA: TGTGCCAGCAGCTTCTCCGGGAATGAGCAGTTCTTC
D gene: .
clone size: .
V gene: TRBV7-3
J gene: TRBJ2-1

CDR3 protein: CASSFVRSGYTF
CDR3 DNA: TGTGCCAGCAGCTTCGTCCGAAGCGGCTACACCTTC
D gene: .
clone size: .
V gene: TRBV9
J gene: TRBJ1-2

CDR3 protein: CASSLRDEGTEAFF
CDR3 DNA: TGTGCCAGCAGCTTAAGAGATGAGGGCACTGAAGCTTTCTTT
D gene: .
clone size: .
V gene: TRBV7-6
J gene: TRBJ1-1

CDR3 protein: CASSQDPYSPLHF
CDR3 DNA: TGTGCCAGCAGCCAAGATCCGTATTCACCCCTCCACTTT
D gene: .
clone size: .
V gene: TRBV14
J gene: TRBJ1-6

CDR3 protein: CASSLGGLAGELFF
CDR3 DNA: TGCGCCAGCAGCTTGGGGGGGCTGGCCGGGGAGCTGTTTTTT
D gene: .
clone size: .
V gene: TRBV5-1
J gene: TRBJ2-2

CDR3 protein: CASSTGQVRNTEAFF
CDR3 DNA: TGTGCCAGCAGCACCGGACAGGTTCGCAACACTGAAGCTTTCTTT
D gene: TRBD1
clone size: .
V gene: TRBV5-8
J gene: TRBJ1-1

CDR3 protein: CASSESNPGQGNQPQHF
CDR3 DNA: TGCGCCAGCAGTGAGTCGAATCCGGGTCAGGGGAATCAGCCCCAGCATTTT
D gene: .
clone size: .
V gene: TRBV10-2
J gene: TRBJ1-5

CDR3 protein: CASSPNPGGQEGSLHF
CDR3 DNA: TGCGCCAGCAGCCCCAACCCGGGGGGGCAGGAGGGATCCCTCCACTTT
D gene: .
clone size: .
V gene: TRBV4-3
J gene: TRBJ1-6

CDR3 protein: CASSQGQVGNTIYF
CDR3 DNA: TGTGCCAGCAGCCAGGGACAGGTTGGAAACACCATATATTTT
D gene: TRBD1
clone size: .
V gene: TRBV28
J gene: TRBJ1-3

CDR3 protein: CASSEQGGRGTDTQYF
CDR3 DNA: TGTGCCAGCAGTGAACAAGGGGGACGAGGCACAGATACGCAGTATTTT
D gene: .
clone size: .
V gene: TRBV6-4
J gene: TRBJ2-3

CDR3 protein: CASSFDRGNDGATEAFF
CDR3 DNA: TGTGCCAGCAGCTTCGACAGGGGGAACGATGGAGCCACTGAAGCTTTCTTT
D gene: TRBD1
clone size: .
V gene: TRBV5-6
J gene: TRBJ1-1

CDR3 protein: CASSLWGGNSPLHF
CDR3 DNA: TGTGCCAGCAGCTTGTGGGGCGGTAATTCACCCCTCCACTTT
D gene: .
clone size: .
V gene: TRBV7-2
J gene: TRBJ1-6

CDR3 protein: CASSQAGGRGTGELFF
CDR3 DNA: TGCGCCAGCAGCCAAGCGGGAGGGCGAGGAACCGGGGAGCTGTTTTTT
D gene: TRBD2
clone size: .
V gene: TRBV4-3
J gene: TRBJ2-2

CDR3 protein: CASGGALYGYTF
CDR3 DNA: TGTGCCAGCGGCGGGGCACTTTATGGCTACACCTTC
D gene: .
clone size: .
V gene: TRBV6-6
J gene: TRBJ1-2

CDR3 protein: CASSYRTGQETQYF
CDR3 DNA: TGTGCCAGCAGTTACAGGACAGGGCAAGAGACCCAGTACTTC
D gene: TRBD1
clone size: .
V gene: TRBV6-6
J gene: TRBJ2-5

CDR3 protein: CASSLAFRQGNTEAFF
CDR3 DNA: TGTGCCAGCAGCTTGGCCTTTCGTCAGGGGAACACTGAAGCTTTCTTT
D gene: .
clone size: .
V gene: TRBV5-4
J gene: TRBJ1-1

CDR3 protein: CASSSETPSYGYTF
CDR3 DNA: TGTGCCAGCAGCTCTGAGACACCAAGCTATGGCTACACCTTC
D gene: .
clone size: .
V gene: TRBV7-9
J gene: TRBJ1-2

CDR3 protein: CASSLRLAGGSGELFF
CDR3 DNA: TGTGCCAGCAGCCTTCGACTAGCGGGGGGATCCGGGGAGCTGTTTTTT
D gene: TRBD2
clone size: .
V gene: TRBV6-6
J gene: TRBJ2-2

CDR3 protein: CASSTVAGGSYEQYF
CDR3 DNA: TGTGCCAGCAGTACAGTAGCGGGGGGCTCCTACGAGCAGTACTTC
D gene: TRBD2
clone size: .
V gene: TRBV28
J gene: TRBJ2-7

CDR3 protein: CASRGDTGVEKLFF
CDR3 DNA: TGTGCCAGCAGAGGGGACACCGGGGTAGAAAAACTGTTTTTT
D gene: .
clone size: .
V gene: TRBV25-1
J gene: TRBJ1-4

CDR3 protein: CASSQDLSAGGPVTQYF
CDR3 DNA: TGTGCCAGCAGCCAAGACTTATCAGCGGGGGGGCCGGTTACGCAGTATTTT
D gene: TRBD2
clone size: .
V gene: TRBV4-2
J gene: TRBJ2-3

CDR3 protein: CASSFGDYNSPLHF
CDR3 DNA: TGTGCCAGCAGCTTCGGGGATTATAATTCACCCCTCCACTTT
D gene: .
clone size: .
V gene: TRBV5-5
J gene: TRBJ1-6

CDR3 protein: CASSIGRASSQETQYF
CDR3 DNA: TGTGCCAGTAGTATTGGCAGGGCTTCGAGTCAAGAGACCCAGTACTTC
D gene: .
clone size: .
V gene: TRBV19
J gene: TRBJ2-5

CDR3 protein: CASSSIQGPSIYEQYF
CDR3 DNA: TGTGCCAGCAGTTCCATACAGGGCCCCTCCATTTACGAGCAGTACTTC
D gene: .
clone size: .
V gene: TRBV28
J gene: TRBJ2-7

CDR3 protein: CSVEDRQGRAREAFF
CDR3 DNA: TGCAGCGTTGAAGATCGGCAGGGGCGAGCTCGAGAAGCTTTCTTT
D gene: .
clone size: .
V gene: TRBV29-1
J gene: TRBJ1-1

CDR3 protein: CASSLRGSGNSPLHF
CDR3 DNA: TGTGCCAGCAGCTTACGGGGGTCGGGGAATTCACCCCTCCACTTT
D gene: .
clone size: .
V gene: TRBV11-2
J gene: TRBJ1-6

CDR3 protein: CASRFRQGGDGELFF
CDR3 DNA: TGTGCCAGCAGGTTTCGACAGGGTGGGGACGGGGAGCTGTTTTTT
D gene: TRBD1
clone size: .
V gene: TRBV6-5
J gene: TRBJ2-2

CDR3 protein: CASSLASSNTEAFF
CDR3 DNA: TGTGCCAGCAGCTTAGCGAGCTCGAACACTGAAGCTTTCTTT
D gene: .
clone size: .
V gene: TRBV7-2
J gene: TRBJ1-1

CDR3 protein: CASSEASPETQYF
CDR3 DNA: TGTGCCAGCAGTGAAGCGTCCCCTGAGACCCAGTACTTC
D gene: .
clone size: .
V gene: TRBV2
J gene: TRBJ2-5